These 2 T cell receptor beta chains originate from one sample sequenced in a study of technical replicates of blood from a few donors. Produced via immunoSEQ multiplex PCR; TCRdb's table is partial and in-frame only. The profile covers approximately 79,000 clones, with 91% appearing a single time and 0.39% taken by the ten largest. Sequenced sample: T cells isolated from PBMCs. The origin of the receptors is a human donor in good health.

This clone came up once. V and J are TRBV27 and TRBJ2-2, with 7 bases fitting TRBD1. Unmatched junction bases numbered 7, after V lost 5 bases and J lost 4 bases. CDR3 length: 15 amino acids. In germline, CDR1 is MNHEY, CDR2 SMNVEV (reference sequence). The CDR3 bases are TGTGCCAGCAGTCTAAGGGGGACAGTCACCGGGGAGCTGTTTTTT. Protein: CASSLRGTVTGELFF.

The chain is built from TRBV5-1 and TRBJ1-4; maybe TRBD1 (5 bases). CDR3 length: 15 amino acids. The V end lost 1 base, the J end lost 4 bases, and 11 bases lay between the germline ends. The germline V gene has CDR1 SGHRS and CDR2 YFSETQ. This CDR3 is CASSLRQNINEKLFF. The CDR3 coding sequence is TGCGCCAGCAGCTTGAGACAGAATATTAATGAAAAACTGTTTTTT.